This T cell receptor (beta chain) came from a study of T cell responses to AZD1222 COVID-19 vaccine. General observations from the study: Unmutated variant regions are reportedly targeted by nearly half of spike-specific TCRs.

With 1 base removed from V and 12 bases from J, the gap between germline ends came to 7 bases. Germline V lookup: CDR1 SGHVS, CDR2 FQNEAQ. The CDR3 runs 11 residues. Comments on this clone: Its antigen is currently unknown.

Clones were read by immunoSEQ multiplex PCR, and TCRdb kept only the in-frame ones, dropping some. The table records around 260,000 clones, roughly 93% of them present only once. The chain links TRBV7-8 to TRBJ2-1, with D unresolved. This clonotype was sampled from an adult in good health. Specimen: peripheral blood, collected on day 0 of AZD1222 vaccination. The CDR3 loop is CASSLGVLQFF. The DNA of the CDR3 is TGTGCCAGCAGCTTAGGAGTGCTGCAGTTCTTC.